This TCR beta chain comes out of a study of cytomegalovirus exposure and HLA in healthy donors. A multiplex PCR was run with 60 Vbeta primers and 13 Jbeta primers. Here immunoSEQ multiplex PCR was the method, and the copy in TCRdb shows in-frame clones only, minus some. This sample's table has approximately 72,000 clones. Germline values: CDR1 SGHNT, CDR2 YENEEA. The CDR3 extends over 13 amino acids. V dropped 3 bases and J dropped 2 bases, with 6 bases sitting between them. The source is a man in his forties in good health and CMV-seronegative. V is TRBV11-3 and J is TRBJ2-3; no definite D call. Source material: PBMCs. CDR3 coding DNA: TGTGCCAGCAGCTTGGGCTTCACAGATACGCAGTATTTT. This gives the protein CASSLGFTDTQYF.